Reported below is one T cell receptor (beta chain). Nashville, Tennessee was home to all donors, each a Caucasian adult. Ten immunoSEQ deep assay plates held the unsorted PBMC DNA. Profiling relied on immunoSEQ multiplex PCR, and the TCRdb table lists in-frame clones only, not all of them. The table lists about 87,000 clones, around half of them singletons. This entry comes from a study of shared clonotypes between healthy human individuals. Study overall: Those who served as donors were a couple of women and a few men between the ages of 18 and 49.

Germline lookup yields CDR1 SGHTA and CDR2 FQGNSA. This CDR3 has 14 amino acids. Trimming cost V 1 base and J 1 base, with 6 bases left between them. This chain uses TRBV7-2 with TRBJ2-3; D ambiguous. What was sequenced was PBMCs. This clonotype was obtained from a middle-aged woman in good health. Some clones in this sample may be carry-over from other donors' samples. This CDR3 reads CASSLVGGTDTQYF. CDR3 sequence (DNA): TGTGCCAGCAGCTTAGTTGGTGGCACAGATACGCAGTATTTT.